This TCR beta chain was obtained from a study of cytomegalovirus exposure and HLA in healthy donors (dated by TCRdb to the late 2010s). For the wider study: An earlier analysis of around 600 of the donors reported more than 250 Gb of sequence data and 117 million unique TCR beta sequences from roughly 200 million T cells. The study combined high-throughput TCR immunosequencing, statistical association of individual TCRs with disease status, and machine learning to predict cytomegalovirus infection status. In the later analysis, no new phenotypic data were used to find candidate immune exposures; instead, reliance was placed on TCR beta sequences and their occurrence across donors. The number of donors typed differed by locus, with roughly 620-630 for A, B, C, DRB1 and DQB1, roughly 520 for DQA1, 600 to 610 for DPA1, and roughly 450 for DPB1. The study aimed to test whether cataloging public T cell receptors could reveal signatures of past pathogen exposure. Besides the first cohort of about 730 subjects, a separate validation cohort made up of over a hundred different subjects was used. In a later analysis, previously published TCR beta repertoires from 670 or so donors were re-analyzed and high-resolution HLA genotyping was added so that TCR occurrence patterns could be studied. HLA typing covered class I and class II loci at four-digit resolution. The study profiled the T cell repertoires of 666 subjects by immunosequencing and related them to cytomegalovirus serostatus. An earlier analysis of 587 of the donors used high-throughput TCR beta sequencing to judge whether each TCR beta V gene segment behaved as functional or pseudogenic. On average, around 200,000 unique TCR beta nucleotide sequences were sequenced per donor among about 400 genotyped donors of the cohort, with roughly 19% of those sequences being non-productive. Every discovery cohort repertoire had been produced on one sequencing platform. The genetic ancestry cluster associated with self-reported Caucasian donors included roughly 84% of the roughly 400 genotyped donors. A later genetic analysis took genome-wide SNP genotypes for about 55% of the roughly 700 donors and used that subset as a discovery cohort. Roughly 5 DR-DQ haplotypes were handled as single units for association and clustering because linkage in the cohort was strong. Donor age, sex, ethnicity and CMV serostatus were compiled together with the repertoire data. About 280 gigabases of sequencing data and approximately 92 million unique TCR sequences made up an early release that covered approximately 700 HLA-typed donors.

What the research found in general, with its limitations: Linkage disequilibrium might explain the correlated functional status among segregating V segments, but an unknown experimental factor could not be excluded. Presence/absence analyses assumed roughly uniform sequencing depth across donors, an assumption that may not hold. According to a later analysis, most CMV-associated TCR beta chains appeared to be HLA-restricted, and the HLA associations seemed to be driven largely by CMV exposure. Most TCR sequences were observed very rarely across donors, whereas some public TCRs were present in many individuals. The study listed 150 to 200 TCR beta chains as associated with cytomegalovirus. The 87-base-pair reads could not distinguish some IMGT-functional V segments, including TRBV6-2 and TRBV6-3, so those segments were excluded. Several of the top co-occurrence clusters appeared to be linked to parvovirus B19, influenza, CMV and Epstein-Barr virus, according to a later analysis. Strong co-occurrence of HLA alleles, especially DR and DQ, made assigning TCR associations to individual alleles difficult. Because some donors lacked HLA typing at each locus, the association tests relied only on the typed subset. The authors suggested that the approach could potentially be extended to other disease states and immunological phenotypes. According to a later analysis, TCR association rates differed among HLA loci, with DRB1 alleles showing the most associated TCRs and HLA-C alleles showing the fewest. A further reported finding was that TCR beta sequences accurately predicted the HLA-A and HLA-B alleles for most subjects in the first cohort. The cohort was sequenced for TCR beta chains only, and without alpha or paired-chain data the features that could be detected were limited. Compared with the approximately 710-donor mean, donors in an Asian-associated ancestry cluster had fewer N-insertions in productive TCRs, according to a later genetic analysis. In both the original and validation cohorts, the classifier was reported to diagnose cytomegalovirus status with high specificity and sensitivity. A later analysis associated 16,951 TCR beta sequences with specific HLA alleles at a false discovery rate of 0.05. CMV serostatus was the only immune exposure information available for the cohort. A group of highly shared sequence variants was considered likely to be a technical artifact of the sequencing pipeline. In an earlier analysis of 587 of the donors, most TCR beta V segments appeared in productive rearrangements about 90% or about 30% of the time, broadly matching IMGT annotations. In vitro tests confirmed that a few of the cytomegalovirus-associated TCR beta chains recognize cytomegalovirus antigens. Approximately 16 rarely observed V segments, including chromosome 9 orphons, were excluded from the earlier analysis of about 610 of the donors because counts were too low. V-gene and J-gene trimming of TCR beta chains was associated with a missense DCLRE1C variant in a later genetic analysis, and the association was replicated in an independent cohort. In a later analysis, HLA-associated TCR beta chains were found to be more clonally expanded and to have lower generation probabilities than equally common non-associated chains.

In the case of this clone: This clone's antigen is unknown. Per-base qualities were not stored, and no clone one base away is much larger.

The method behind the library was the immunoSEQ multiplex PCR assay. The multiplex PCR relied on a mix of 60 forward primers for TCR Vbeta segments and 13 reverse primers for TCR Jbeta segments. The CDR3 region of rearranged TCR beta genes was amplified from genomic DNA by a multiplex PCR assay. On the Illumina HiSeq System, the amplified TCR beta libraries were sequenced as 87-base-pair reads. The source study handled its data this way. A later analysis counted about 82 million unique TCR beta chains across the 550 to 800 repertoires, and 9 million to 14 million of these chains were shared by at least two donors. A nearest-neighbor algorithm error-corrected the raw reads and collapsed the reads into unique sequences, merging closely related sequences to remove PCR and sequencing errors. Alignment of CDR3 sequences to IMGT reference sequences was used to assign V, D and J gene segments. Each retained sequence needed at least a six-nucleotide match to both a V gene segment and a J gene segment. A rearrangement counted as productive if the CDR3 had no stop codons and remained in frame with V and J, and every other rearrangement counted as non-productive. CDR3 was defined by IMGT convention, running from the second conserved V-encoded cysteine to the conserved J-encoded phenylalanine. The earlier analysis of about 610 of the donors excluded any sequence lacking an unambiguous match to a single V gene segment. In an earlier analysis of 587 of the donors, a V segment was called functional when productive rearrangements were above 56.7%, and segregating when the standard deviation between donors exceeded 5%. To diagnose cytomegalovirus status from the catalog of TCR beta chain sequences, a statistical classification framework was built. In a later analysis, TCR nucleotide sequences were compared against IMGT/GENE-DB human TR gene sequences so that V and J genes could be assigned. Using the TCRdist pipeline, a later analysis assigned CDR3 sequences along with most-parsimonious VDJ recombination scenarios. A later analysis defined each TCR beta chain by its CDR3 amino acid sequence plus V-gene family, and excluded reads lacking a unique V-gene family. A later analysis removed 550 to 650 highly shared, low-generation-probability nucleotide sequences to deal with suspected cross-contamination and a sequencing artifact. In a later analysis, a clonal expansion index for each public chain was calculated from normalized within-repertoire ranks of inferred template counts. A later analysis computed generation probabilities with a VDJ recombination model fitted to out-of-frame rearrangements, and checked the results against IGoR. In a later analysis, TCR-TCR, TCR-HLA and TCR-CMV co-occurrence was scored with hypergeometric tests, and a repertoire-size bias correction was applied to TCR pairs. In a later analysis, false discovery rates were estimated by permuting HLA or CMV assignments 20 times. A later analysis grouped co-occurring TCRs with DBSCAN, adding TCRdist sequence similarity when clustering within HLA-allele-positive subsets. For co-occurrence clustering, repertoires with fewer than 30,000 or more than 120,000 public chains were excluded, along with five repertoires with anomalous nucleotide sharing. TCRdb limited this immuneACCESS table to in-frame rearrangements with V and J called. A share of clones is missing; checked studies link under half to unresolved V genes, and the rest is unexplained. V, J and clone size are those of that table, while D and trimming were read from the DNA. The sample profile shows some 130,000 clones; around four fifths of them were found once. The leading ten clones occupy roughly 12% of the sample.

V drops 3 bases and J drops 5 bases, leaving 14 bases in between. Spanning cysteine to phenylalanine, the CDR3 consists of 13 amino acids. Of all the DNA, just the CDR3 is kept, 39 bases in frame from base 1. CDR1 GTSNPN and CDR2 SVGIG were looked up in the germline V gene (reference sequence). The cohort was made up of 500 to 850 healthy bone marrow donors. Cohort members were all nominally healthy when sampled, although unrecorded immune exposures were likely present. The donor tested CMV seropositive, placing the donor among the 289 seropositive members of the cohort. Each donor provided a peripheral blood sample, and peripheral blood mononuclear cells were used for TCR beta sequencing. The Qiagen DNeasy Blood Extraction Kit was used to extract genomic DNA from the blood cell samples.

This TCR was sampled from a male donor in good health and CMV-seropositive. This chain is built from TRBV30 and TRBJ2-7, and possibly TRBD2, on 6 matching bases. The source material was PBMCs. The DNA sequence reads TGTGCCTGGAGAGGTGGGAGGTTTCACGAGCAGTACTTC. It is translated as CAWRGGRFHEQYF.